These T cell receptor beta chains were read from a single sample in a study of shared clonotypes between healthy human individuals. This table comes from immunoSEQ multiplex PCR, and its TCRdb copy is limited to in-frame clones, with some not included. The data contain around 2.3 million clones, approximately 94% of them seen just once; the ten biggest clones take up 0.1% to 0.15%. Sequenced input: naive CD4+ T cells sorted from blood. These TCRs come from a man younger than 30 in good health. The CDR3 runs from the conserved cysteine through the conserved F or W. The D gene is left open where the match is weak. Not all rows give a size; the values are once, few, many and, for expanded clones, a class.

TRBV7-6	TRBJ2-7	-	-	CASSLDLWDAGHEQYF	TGTGCCAGCAGCTTAGATCTGTGGGACGCAGGACACGAGCAGTACTTC
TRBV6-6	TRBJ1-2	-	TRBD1	CASSASRDRVNYGYTF	TGTGCCAGCAGTGCCTCCCGGGACAGGGTTAACTATGGCTACACCTTC
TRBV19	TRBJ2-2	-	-	CASSPLGRVDTGELFF	TGTGCCAGTAGTCCCCTCGGCAGGGTGGACACCGGGGAGCTGTTTTTT
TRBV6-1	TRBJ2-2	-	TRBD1	CASSVKGASTGELFF	TGTGCCAGCAGTGTCAAGGGGGCCAGCACCGGGGAGCTGTTTTTT
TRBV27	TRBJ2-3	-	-	CASSPRATSTDTQYF	TGTGCCAGCAGTCCTCGGGCGACTAGCACAGATACGCAGTATTTT
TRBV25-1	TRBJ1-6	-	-	CATRRTAILSYNSPLHF	TGTGCGACTCGACGGACAGCAATTCTCTCCTATAATTCACCCCTCCACTTT
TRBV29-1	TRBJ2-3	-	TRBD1	CSVAGTGRGDTQYF	TGCAGCGTTGCGGGGACAGGGAGGGGAGATACGCAGTATTTT
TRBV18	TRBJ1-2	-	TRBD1	CASSPKQGNGYTF	TGTGCCAGCTCACCAAAACAGGGGAATGGCTACACCTTC
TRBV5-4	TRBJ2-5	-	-	CASSRDSATQYF	TGTGCCAGCAGCCGAGACTCGGCCACCCAGTACTTC
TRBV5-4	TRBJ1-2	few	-	CASREGPYGYTF	TGTGCCAGCAGGGAGGGCCCCTATGGCTACACCTTC
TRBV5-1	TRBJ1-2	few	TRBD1	CASSKGQGIYGYTF	TGCGCCAGCAGCAAGGGACAGGGGATTTATGGCTACACCTTC
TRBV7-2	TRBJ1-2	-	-	CASSFRGSNPSYGYTF	TGTGCCAGCAGCTTTCGAGGTTCTAACCCTTCCTATGGCTACACCTTC
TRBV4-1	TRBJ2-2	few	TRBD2	CASSQGLAVNTGELFF	TGCGCCAGCAGCCAAGGACTAGCGGTGAACACCGGGGAGCTGTTTTTT
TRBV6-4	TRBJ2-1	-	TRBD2	CASSAGGLGSYEQFF	TGTGCCAGCAGTGCGGGAGGGCTAGGAAGTTATGAGCAGTTCTTC
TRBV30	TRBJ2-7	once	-	CAWSGQARLYEQYF	TGTGCCTGGAGTGGACAGGCTAGGCTATACGAGCAGTACTTC
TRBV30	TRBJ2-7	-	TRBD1	CAWSTDRGQYF	TGTGCCTGGAGTACGGACAGGGGGCAGTACTTC
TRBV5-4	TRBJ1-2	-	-	CASSSPGYGYTF	TGTGCCAGCAGCTCGCCAGGCTATGGCTACACCTTC
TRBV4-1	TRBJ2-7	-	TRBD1	CASSRLPGQGAYEQYF	TGCGCCAGCAGCCGACTTCCGGGACAGGGTGCCTACGAGCAGTACTTC
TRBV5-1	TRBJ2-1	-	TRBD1	CASSVRDSHYNEQFF	TGCGCCAGCAGCGTTCGGGACAGCCACTACAATGAGCAGTTCTTC
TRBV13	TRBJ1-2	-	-	CASSLSRVLGYTF	TGTGCCAGCAGCTTATCTCGGGTCTTGGGCTACACCTTC
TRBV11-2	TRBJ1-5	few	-	CASSLTGNQPQHF	TGTGCCAGCAGCTTAACAGGCAATCAGCCCCAGCATTTT
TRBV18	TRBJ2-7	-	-	CASSGVSGISYEQYF	TGTGCCAGCTCGGGGGTTAGCGGTATCTCCTACGAGCAGTACTTC
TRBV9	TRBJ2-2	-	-	CASSVATWDAANTGELFF	TGTGCCAGCAGCGTCGCAACATGGGACGCAGCGAACACCGGGGAGCTGTTTTTT
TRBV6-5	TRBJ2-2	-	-	CASRTAQSDTGELFF	TGTGCCAGCAGGACGGCCCAGTCGGACACCGGGGAGCTGTTTTTT
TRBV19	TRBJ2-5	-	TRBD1	CASSIPGQGEETQYF	TGTGCCAGTAGTATCCCGGGACAGGGAGAAGAGACCCAGTACTTC
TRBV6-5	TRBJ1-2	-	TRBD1	CASRRRGHLNYGYTF	TGTGCCAGCAGGCGCAGGGGGCACCTGAACTATGGCTACACCTTC
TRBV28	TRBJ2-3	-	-	CASSSLDSTDTQYF	TGTGCCAGCAGTTCCCTCGACAGCACAGATACGCAGTATTTT
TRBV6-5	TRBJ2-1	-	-	CASSNQGAIQFF	TGTGCCAGCAGTAACCAGGGAGCCATACAGTTCTTC
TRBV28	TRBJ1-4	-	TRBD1	CASSTLTGYNEKLFF	TGTGCCAGCAGTACCCTGACAGGGTATAATGAAAAACTGTTTTTT
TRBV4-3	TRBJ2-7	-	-	CASSHYRDGTYEQYF	TGCGCCAGCAGCCACTACAGGGACGGGACCTACGAGCAGTACTTC
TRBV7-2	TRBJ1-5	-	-	CASSSRHDNQPQHF	TGTGCCAGCAGCTCCCGGCATGACAATCAGCCCCAGCATTTT
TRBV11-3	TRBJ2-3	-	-	CASSLSRVTDTQYF	TGTGCCAGCAGCTTAAGTAGGGTAACAGATACGCAGTATTTT
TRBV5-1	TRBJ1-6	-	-	CASTIEGQPNSPLHF	TGCGCCAGCACCATTGAAGGACAGCCTAATTCACCCCTCCACTTT
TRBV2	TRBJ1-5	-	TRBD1	CASSERSGTGMSNQPQHF	TGTGCCAGCAGTGAAAGGTCCGGGACAGGGATGAGCAATCAGCCCCAGCATTTT
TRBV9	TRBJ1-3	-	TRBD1	CASSVGTGAGGNTIYF	TGTGCCAGCAGCGTGGGGACAGGGGCGGGTGGAAACACCATATATTTT
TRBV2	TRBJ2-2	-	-	CASSARTQGTGELFF	TGTGCCAGCAGTGCCCGAACACAAGGGACCGGGGAGCTGTTTTTT
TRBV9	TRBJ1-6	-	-	CASAPGDYNSPLHF	TGTGCCAGCGCGCCAGGCGATTATAATTCACCCCTCCACTTT
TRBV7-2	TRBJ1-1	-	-	CASSLDSLAFF	TGTGCCAGCAGCTTAGATAGTTTAGCTTTCTTT
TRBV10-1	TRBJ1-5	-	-	CASSARDNQPQHF	TGCGCCAGCAGTGCCAGGGACAATCAGCCCCAGCATTTT
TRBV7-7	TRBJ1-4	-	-	CASSPTKDGRLFF	TGTGCTAGCAGCCCCACTAAGGACGGGCGGCTGTTTTTT
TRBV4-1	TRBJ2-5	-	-	CASSLLNREETQYF	TGCGCCAGCAGCCTTCTAAACCGGGAAGAGACCCAGTACTTC
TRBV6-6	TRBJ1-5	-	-	CASSYSNRADHQPQHF	TGTGCCAGCAGTTACTCGAACAGGGCAGATCATCAGCCCCAGCATTTT